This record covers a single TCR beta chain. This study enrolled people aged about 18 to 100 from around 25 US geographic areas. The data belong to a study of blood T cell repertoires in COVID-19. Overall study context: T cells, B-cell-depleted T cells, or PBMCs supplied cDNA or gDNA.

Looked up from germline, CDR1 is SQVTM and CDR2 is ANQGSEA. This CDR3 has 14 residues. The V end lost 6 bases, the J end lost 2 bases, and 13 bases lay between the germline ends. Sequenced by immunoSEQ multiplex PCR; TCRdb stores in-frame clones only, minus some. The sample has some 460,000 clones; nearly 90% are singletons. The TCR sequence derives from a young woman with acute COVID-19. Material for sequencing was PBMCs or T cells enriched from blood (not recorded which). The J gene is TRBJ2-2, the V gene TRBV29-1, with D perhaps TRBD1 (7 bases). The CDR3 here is CSVGGTANTGELFF. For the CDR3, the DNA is TGCAGCGTAGGCGGGACAGCCAACACCGGGGAGCTGTTTTTT.